This record looks at one T cell receptor (beta chain) sequence and its context. Its recognized antigen is unknown. Base qualities are not recorded, but no much larger clone differs from it by a single base. From the cysteine up to the phenylalanine, the CDR3 has a length of 16 residues. The sequence is cut down to CDR3 DNA, 48 bases in frame from base 1. V is clipped by 2 bases and J by 1 base, and the sequence between their germline boundaries is 14 bases long. The germline V gene yields SGHVS for CDR1 and FQNEAQ for CDR2. The library was obtained by the immunoSEQ multiplex PCR assay. For the multiplex PCR, a mixture combining 60 forward primers for TCR Vbeta segments and 13 reverse primers for TCR Jbeta segments was used. Amplification of the CDR3 region of rearranged TCR beta genes was performed with a multiplex PCR assay on genomic DNA. On the Illumina HiSeq System, the amplified TCR beta libraries were sequenced as 87-base-pair reads. The study's processing was this. A later analysis counted some 80 million unique TCR beta chains across the 600 to 850 repertoires, and 10 million to 12 million of these chains were shared by at least two donors. To remove PCR and sequencing errors, raw reads were error-corrected and collapsed into unique sequences using a nearest-neighbor algorithm that merged closely related sequences. Alignment of CDR3 sequences to IMGT reference sequences was used to assign V, D and J gene segments. For a sequence to be retained, at least a six-nucleotide match to both a V gene segment and a J gene segment was required. Rearrangements were classified as productive when the CDR3 lacked stop codons and remained in frame with V and J, and all other rearrangements were classified as non-productive. Following IMGT convention, CDR3 was defined as the stretch from the second conserved V-encoded cysteine to the conserved J-encoded phenylalanine. The earlier analysis of about 590 of the donors excluded sequences that lacked an unambiguous match to a single V gene segment. An earlier analysis of roughly 590 of the donors called V segments functional above 56.7% productive rearrangements and segregating when the between-donor standard deviation exceeded 5%. A statistical classification framework was built for diagnosing cytomegalovirus status from the catalog of TCR beta chain sequences. V and J gene assignment, in a later analysis, came from comparing TCR nucleotide sequences with IMGT/GENE-DB human TR gene sequences. Using the TCRdist pipeline, a later analysis assigned CDR3 sequences along with most-parsimonious VDJ recombination scenarios. In a later analysis, each TCR beta chain was defined by its CDR3 amino acid sequence together with its V-gene family, and reads lacking a unique V-gene family were excluded. In a later analysis, approximately 640 highly shared, low-generation-probability nucleotide sequences were removed to address suspected cross-contamination and a sequencing artifact. In a later analysis, a clonal expansion index for each public chain was calculated from normalized within-repertoire ranks of inferred template counts. In a later analysis, generation probabilities were computed using a VDJ recombination model fitted to out-of-frame rearrangements, and the results were checked against IGoR. In a later analysis, hypergeometric tests were used to score TCR-TCR, TCR-HLA and TCR-CMV co-occurrence, with a repertoire-size bias correction applied to TCR pairs. To estimate false discovery rates, a later analysis permuted the HLA or CMV assignments 20 times. In a later analysis, co-occurring TCRs were grouped with DBSCAN, and TCRdist sequence similarity was added when clustering was performed within HLA-allele-positive subsets. Co-occurrence clustering excluded repertoires with fewer than 30,000 or more than 120,000 public chains, plus five with anomalous nucleotide sharing. TCRdb stores this immuneACCESS table with in-frame sequences only. Part of the clones is absent; in the studies checked, under half of the shortfall reflects unresolved V genes, and no reason is known for the rest. V and J calls and clone size are copied from that table; D and trimming were computed from the DNA. In all, the sample holds 200,000 to 250,000 clones, and 70% to 85% of those were seen once. The biggest ten clones account for 0.58% of the sample.

The data originate from a study of cytomegalovirus exposure and HLA in healthy donors (dated by TCRdb to about 2017). In the study overall: An earlier analysis of fewer than 750 of the donors reported about 280 Gb of sequence data and some 110 million unique TCR beta sequences obtained from roughly 170 million T cells. An early release covering roughly 640 HLA-typed donors comprised approximately 300 gigabases of sequencing data and around 86 million unique TCR sequences. The genetic ancestry cluster associated with self-reported Caucasian donors included about four fifths of the roughly 360 genotyped donors. The study was designed to test whether signatures of past pathogen exposure could be identified by cataloging public T cell receptors. The study used immunosequencing to profile the T cell repertoires of about 670 subjects and linked those repertoires to cytomegalovirus serostatus. In addition to the first cohort of 500 to 850 subjects, a separate validation cohort of 120 different subjects was used. High-throughput TCR immunosequencing, statistical association of individual TCRs with disease status, and machine learning were combined to predict cytomegalovirus infection status. A later analysis re-analyzed previously published TCR beta repertoires from 600 to 850 donors and added high-resolution HLA genotyping to study TCR occurrence patterns. In the later analysis, no new phenotypic data were used to find candidate immune exposures; instead, reliance was placed on TCR beta sequences and their occurrence across donors. To decide whether each TCR beta V gene segment behaved as functional or pseudogenic, an earlier analysis of some 600 of the donors relied on high-throughput TCR beta sequencing. Donor age, sex, ethnicity and CMV serostatus were compiled together with the repertoire data. A later genetic analysis used genome-wide SNP genotypes for about three fifths of the 666 donors, treating that subset as a discovery cohort. Every repertoire in the discovery cohort had been generated on one and the same sequencing platform. Both class I and class II loci were covered by HLA typing, at four-digit resolution. Typing coverage varied by locus: roughly 620-630 donors for A, B, C, DRB1 and DQB1; roughly 560 for DQA1; over 600 for DPA1; 400 to 480 for DPB1. About five DR-DQ haplotypes were handled as single units for association and clustering because linkage in the cohort was strong. Among roughly 400 genotyped donors of the cohort, an average of roughly 230,000 unique TCR beta nucleotide sequences was sequenced per donor, of which roughly 18% were non-productive. General study outcomes and caveats: The 87-base-pair reads could not distinguish some IMGT-functional V segments, including TRBV6-2 and TRBV6-3, so those segments were excluded. Compared with equally common non-associated chains, HLA-associated TCR beta chains in a later analysis were more clonally expanded and had lower generation probabilities. Because counts were too low, 15 or so rarely observed V segments, including chromosome 9 orphons, were excluded from the earlier analysis of 587 of the donors. When HLA alleles, especially DR and DQ, strongly co-occurred, attributing TCR associations to individual alleles was difficult. For the cohort, immune exposure information was limited to CMV serostatus. The study gave a list of 150 to 200 TCR beta chains associated with cytomegalovirus. In a later analysis, several top co-occurrence clusters were reported to appear linked to parvovirus B19, influenza, CMV and Epstein-Barr virus. Correlated functional status among segregating V segments might be attributable to linkage disequilibrium, but an unknown experimental factor could not be ruled out. The presence/absence analyses assumed that sequencing depth was roughly uniform across donors, and that assumption may not be true. While some public TCRs were present in many individuals, most TCR sequences turned up only very rarely across donors. Most CMV-associated TCR beta chains appeared to be HLA-restricted in a later analysis, and the HLA associations seemed to be driven largely by CMV exposure. In an earlier analysis of under 600 of the donors, most TCR beta V segments were observed in productive rearrangements about 90% or about 30% of the time, broadly matching IMGT annotations. A later analysis found that TCR association rates varied across HLA loci, with DRB1 alleles showing the most associated TCRs and HLA-C alleles the fewest. The classifier was reported to diagnose cytomegalovirus status with high specificity and sensitivity in both the original and validation cohorts. In a later genetic analysis, fewer N-insertions in productive TCRs were reported among donors in an Asian-associated ancestry cluster than the roughly 640-donor mean. A further reported finding was that TCR beta sequences accurately predicted the HLA-A and HLA-B alleles for most subjects in the first cohort. Because some donors lacked HLA typing at each locus, the association tests relied only on the typed subset. This cohort had only TCR beta chains sequenced, and the lack of alpha or paired-chain data limited which features could be detected. A group of highly shared sequence variants was considered likely to be a technical artifact of the sequencing pipeline. An association between a missense DCLRE1C variant and V-gene and J-gene trimming of TCR beta chains was found in a later genetic analysis and replicated in an independent cohort. At a false discovery rate of 0.05, a later analysis linked about 16,000 TCR beta sequences to specific HLA alleles. In vitro tests confirmed that three of the cytomegalovirus-associated TCR beta chains recognize cytomegalovirus antigens. The authors suggested that the approach could potentially be extended to other disease states and immunological phenotypes.

The cohort consisted of hundreds of healthy bone marrow donors. At the time of sampling, every cohort member was nominally healthy, though immune exposures that went unrecorded were likely present. The donor tested CMV seronegative, placing the donor among the 300 to 450 seronegative members of the cohort. A peripheral blood sample was provided by each donor, and peripheral blood mononuclear cells were used for TCR beta sequencing. Genomic DNA extraction from the blood cell samples was performed with the Qiagen DNeasy Blood Extraction Kit. The V and J genes are TRBV7-8 and TRBJ1-1, with TRBD1 as a weak D call on 5 bases. The sequencing input was PBMCs. The TCR sequence derives from a woman in her forties in good health and CMV-seronegative. The CDR3 region reads CASSLIGGRGNTEAFF. The DNA is as follows: TGTGCCAGCAGCTTAATTGGGGGGAGAGGGAACACTGAAGCTTTCTTT.